This T cell receptor (beta chain) stems from a study of T cell responses to AZD1222 COVID-19 vaccine (dated by TCRdb to the early 2020s). In terms of the full investigation: A total of about 240 trial participants underwent TCR sequencing, of whom 200 to 220 received two doses of AZD1222 and some 26 received two doses of the MenACWY control vaccine. Trial participants were enrolled by age into subgroups of 18-55, 56-69 and 70-plus years, and 148, 28 and 57 TCR-sequenced participants, respectively, were included in these subgroups.

Overall study outcomes, separate from this receptor: Most participants were white British and females outnumbered males, and the authors suggested that clonal diversity may have been underestimated. Conclusions about previously exposed vaccinees were limited because only a handful of AZD1222 recipients were SARS-CoV-2 seropositive at baseline. The whole spike protein was spanned by vaccine-associated CD4 TCRs, and dominant responses were seen in regions 160-218 and 743-854. Because no day 14 peak-response samples were available, repertoires were characterized only after the peak T cell response. A significant rise in spike-specific TCR breadth and depth was observed after two AZD1222 doses relative to day 0 and relative to MenACWY recipients. The 56-69-year group was small, and its depth increase did not reach significance, likely because of low power. Epitopes outside the regions mutated in the B.1.351 and B.1.1.7 variants were reportedly recognized by nearly half of the unique spike-specific TCRs.

A note on this clone: It has no known antigen specificity. No per-base quality is available; no much larger clone lies one base away.

The CDR3 regions of human TCRbeta chains were analyzed by immunosequencing. As for how the authors treated the data: TCRs in the repertoires were compared against a reference library of SARS-CoV-2-specific TCRs that had been generated with the MIRA antigen-specificity platform. Breadth was defined as the fraction of unique TCRs that were SARS-CoV-2-associated. Depth was defined as the fraction of total T cells that were SARS-CoV-2-associated. Using the MIRA data, every spike-specific TCR was mapped to the spike region that the TCR reacted to and assigned to either a CD4 or a CD8 class. Log10-transformed breadth and depth values were compared by one-way ANOVA with Sidak's multiple comparisons tests. TCRdb took this table from immuneACCESS and kept in-frame rearrangements with V and J called. Such tables lack part of the clones; where checked against another copy, unresolved V genes explain under half of the gap, and the rest is unexplained. That table supplies the V and J calls and clone size; D and trimming were determined from the DNA. This sample gives around 100,000 clones in total; roughly nine tenths of them show up just once. Of the sample, 2% to 2.5% is held by the ten largest clones.

This sample's time point label indicates: about 28 days (+/-7) after the second vaccine dose. AZD1222 recipients whose second dose came at about 4 weeks and those whose second dose came at about 12 weeks were combined into one group, since spike-specific TCR depth and breadth did not differ between the two schedules. Vaccinee samples came from UK trials COV001 and COV002, including a single-blind randomized controlled phase 2/3 trial of AZD1222 (ChAdOx1 nCoV-19) in healthy adults. For TCRbeta chain sequencing, PBMC samples from trial participants were taken at day 0 and at day 28 after the second dose. The CDR3 contains 14 residues, cysteine and phenylalanine counted. Only the CDR3 DNA is retained, 42 bases long and in frame from the first base. According to the germline V gene, CDR1 reads MNHEY and CDR2 reads SVGAGI. Clipping removes 6 bases from V and 3 bases from J, with 3 as the unmatched junction base count.

The sample in question was peripheral blood, obtained 28 days after the second AZD1222 dose. The chain couples TRBV6-5 to TRBJ2-2, with 8 bases aligning to TRBD1. This sequence was found in an adult who received the AZD1222 COVID-19 vaccine. The sequenced DNA: TGTGCCAGCAGAACACAGGGGGACACCGGGGAGCTGTTTTTT. The resulting protein is CASRTQGDTGELFF.